This TCR beta chain was retrieved from a study of cytomegalovirus exposure and HLA in healthy donors. Turning to the study itself: Of all 400 or so donors who were genotyped, 81% belonged to the Caucasian-associated ancestry cluster.

The CDR3 spans 16 residues. CDR1 and CDR2 from the germline V gene are MDHEN and SYDVKM. J gave up 6 bases and V 10 bases, and 16 bases lay outside the gene matches. Primers included in the PCR were 60 Vbeta and 13 Jbeta primers. Clones were sequenced by immunoSEQ multiplex PCR, and TCRdb holds only the in-frame ones, with some missing. The sample records 95,000 to 150,000 clones, around 66% being singletons. This chain joins TRBV28 and TRBJ2-1; 9 bases fit TRBD2. This sequence originates from a man between 18 and 29 years old in good health and CMV-seronegative. Sequenced sample: PBMCs. The CDR3 loop is CATQSYLGLALNEQFF. As DNA, the CDR3 is TGTGCCACCCAATCTTACTTAGGACTAGCGCTCAATGAGCAGTTCTTC.